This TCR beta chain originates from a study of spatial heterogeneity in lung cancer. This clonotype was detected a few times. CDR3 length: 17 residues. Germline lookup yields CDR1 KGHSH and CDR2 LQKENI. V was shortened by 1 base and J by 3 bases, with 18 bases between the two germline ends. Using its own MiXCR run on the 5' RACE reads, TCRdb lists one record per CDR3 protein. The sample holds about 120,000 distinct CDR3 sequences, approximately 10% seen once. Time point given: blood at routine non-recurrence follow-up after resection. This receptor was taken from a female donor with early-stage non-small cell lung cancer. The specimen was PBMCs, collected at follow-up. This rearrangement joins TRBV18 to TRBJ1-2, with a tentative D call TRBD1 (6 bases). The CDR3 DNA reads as TGTGCCAGCTCACCACGCCAAGCAGGGGTTTTGGACTATGGCTACACCTTC. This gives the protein CASSPRQAGVLDYGYTF. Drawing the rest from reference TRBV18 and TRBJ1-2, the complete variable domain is NAGVMQNPRHLVRRRGQEARLRCSPMKGHSHVYWYRQLPEEGLKFMVYLQKENIIDESGMPKERFSAEFPKEGPSILRIQQVVRGDSAAYFCASSPRQAGVLDYGYTFGSGTRLTVV.